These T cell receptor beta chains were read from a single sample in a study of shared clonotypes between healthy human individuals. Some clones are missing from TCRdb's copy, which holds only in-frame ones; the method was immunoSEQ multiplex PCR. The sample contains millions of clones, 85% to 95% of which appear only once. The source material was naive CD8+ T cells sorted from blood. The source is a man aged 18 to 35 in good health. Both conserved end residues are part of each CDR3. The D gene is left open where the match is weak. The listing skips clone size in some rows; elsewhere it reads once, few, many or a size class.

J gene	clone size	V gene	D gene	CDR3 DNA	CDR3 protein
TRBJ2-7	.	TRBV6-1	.	TGTGCCAGCAACTTTGTGGACGAGCAGTACTTC	CASNFVDEQYF
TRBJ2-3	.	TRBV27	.	TGTGCCAGCACCTGGGGGGGACAGAGCACAGATACGCAGTATTTT	CASTWGGQSTDTQYF
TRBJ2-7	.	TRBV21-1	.	TGTGCCAGCGGGAGGAAGAGGGCCCACGAGCAGTACTTC	CASGRKRAHEQYF
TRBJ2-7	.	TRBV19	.	TGTGCCAGTACCCCGGGGACAACTCTCTACGAGCAGTACTTC	CASTPGTTLYEQYF
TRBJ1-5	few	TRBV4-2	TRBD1	TGTGCCAGCAGCCCTGGGACAGGGCTTCAGCCCCAGCATTTT	CASSPGTGLQPQHF
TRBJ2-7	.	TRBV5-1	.	TGCGCCAGCAGCTTGGAGGGCAGCGGATGGTACGAGCAGTACTTC	CASSLEGSGWYEQYF
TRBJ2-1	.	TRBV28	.	TGTGCCAGCAGTTTGACGGAGAATGAGCAGTTCTTC	CASSLTENEQFF
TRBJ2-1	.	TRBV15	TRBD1	TGTGCCACCAGCAGAGGGACAGGCAATGAGCAGTTCTTC	CATSRGTGNEQFF
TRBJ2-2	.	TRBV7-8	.	TGTGCCAGCAGCTTTGAGACAGGAACGGGCGGGGAGCTGTTTTTT	CASSFETGTGGELFF
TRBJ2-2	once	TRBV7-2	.	TGTGCCAGCAGCTTAGCGCTAGCGGGTATCCCCAGGGGGACCGGGGAGCTGTTTTTT	CASSLALAGIPRGTGELFF
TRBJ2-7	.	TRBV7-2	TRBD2	TGTGCCAGCAGCCCTTGGTCAGCGGGGACCTACGAGCAGTACTTC	CASSPWSAGTYEQYF
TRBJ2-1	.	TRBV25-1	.	TGTGCCAGCAGTGTGAGTTTTTACAATGAGCAGTTCTTC	CASSVSFYNEQFF
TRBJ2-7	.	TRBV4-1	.	TGCGCCAGCAGCCCCTTCCAGGGCCCAGACTACGAGCAGTACTTC	CASSPFQGPDYEQYF
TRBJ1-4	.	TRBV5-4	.	TGTGCCAGCAGCAGGGGGAGGGATGAAAAACTGTTTTTT	CASSRGRDEKLFF
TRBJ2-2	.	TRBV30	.	TGTGCCTGGAGTGTAGTGGGTACCGGGGAGCTGTTTTTT	CAWSVVGTGELFF
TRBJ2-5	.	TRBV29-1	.	TGCAGCGTTTGGACTATACAAGAGACCCAGTACTTC	CSVWTIQETQYF